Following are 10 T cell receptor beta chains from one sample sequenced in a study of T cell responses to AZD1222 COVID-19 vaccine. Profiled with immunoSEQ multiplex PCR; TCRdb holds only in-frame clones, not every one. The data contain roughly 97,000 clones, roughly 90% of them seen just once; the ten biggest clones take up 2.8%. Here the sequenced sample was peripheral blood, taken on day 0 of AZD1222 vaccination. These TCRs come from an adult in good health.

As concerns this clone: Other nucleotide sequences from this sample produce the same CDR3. The CDR3 DNA reads TGTGCCAGTAGTATAGTCGGACAGGGGGCGGGTCAGCCCCAGCATTTT. Its translation: CASSIVGQGAGQPQHF. The V and J genes are TRBV19 and TRBJ1-5, with TRBD1 matching over 11 bases. Germline lookup yields CDR1 LNHDA and CDR2 SQIVND (reference sequence). CDR3 length: 16 residues. J lost 6 bases, V lost 1 base, and 5 bases had no gene match.

This chain's CDR3 is CASRGGSSGANVLTF. DNA for the CDR3: TGTGCCAGCAGGGGGGGTTCTTCTGGGGCCAACGTCCTGACTTTC. The chain joins TRBV6-5 to TRBJ2-6; possible D gene TRBD2, 6 bases. CDR1 and CDR2 (germline): MNHEY, SVGAGI. The CDR3 loop spans 15 amino acids. Deletions cut 6 bases from V and 1 base from J, with 10 bases between.

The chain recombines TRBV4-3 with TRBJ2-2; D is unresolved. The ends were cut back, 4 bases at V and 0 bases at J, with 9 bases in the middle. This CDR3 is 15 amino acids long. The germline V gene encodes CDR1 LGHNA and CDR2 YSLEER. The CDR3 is CASSRDSANTGELFF. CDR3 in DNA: TGCGCCAGCAGCCGTGACTCTGCGAACACCGGGGAGCTGTTTTTT.

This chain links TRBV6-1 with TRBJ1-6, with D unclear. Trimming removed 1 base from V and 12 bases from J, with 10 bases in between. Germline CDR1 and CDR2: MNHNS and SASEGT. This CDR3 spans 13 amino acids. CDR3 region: CASSEGLPLPLHF. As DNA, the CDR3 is TGTGCCAGCAGTGAAGGTCTTCCTTTACCCCTCCACTTT.

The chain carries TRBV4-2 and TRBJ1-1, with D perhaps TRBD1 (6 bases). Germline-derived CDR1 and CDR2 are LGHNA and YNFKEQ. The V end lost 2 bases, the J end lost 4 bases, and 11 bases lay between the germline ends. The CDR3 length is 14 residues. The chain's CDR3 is CASSQYRVATEAFF. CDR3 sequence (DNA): TGTGCCAGCAGCCAATACAGGGTCGCCACTGAAGCTTTCTTT.

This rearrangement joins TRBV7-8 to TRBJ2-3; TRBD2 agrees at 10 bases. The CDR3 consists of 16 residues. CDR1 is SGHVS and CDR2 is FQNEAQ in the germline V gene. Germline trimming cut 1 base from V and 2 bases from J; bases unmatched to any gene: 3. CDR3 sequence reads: CASSLESGGVTDTQYF. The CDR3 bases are TGTGCCAGCAGCTTAGAGAGCGGGGGGGTCACAGATACGCAGTATTTT.

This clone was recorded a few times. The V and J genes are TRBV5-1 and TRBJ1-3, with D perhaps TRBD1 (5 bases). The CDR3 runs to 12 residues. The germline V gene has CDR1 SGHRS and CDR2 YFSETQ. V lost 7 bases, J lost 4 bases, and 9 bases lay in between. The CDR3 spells CASGAGGNTIYF. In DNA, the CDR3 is TGCGCCAGCGGGGCCGGGGGAAACACCATATATTTT.

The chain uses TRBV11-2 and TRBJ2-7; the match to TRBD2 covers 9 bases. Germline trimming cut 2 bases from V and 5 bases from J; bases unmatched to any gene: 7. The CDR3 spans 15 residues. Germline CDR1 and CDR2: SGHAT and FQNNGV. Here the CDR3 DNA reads TGTGCCAGCAGCTTAAGTCTAGCGGGGCTGGACGAGCAGTACTTC. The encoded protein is CASSLSLAGLDEQYF.

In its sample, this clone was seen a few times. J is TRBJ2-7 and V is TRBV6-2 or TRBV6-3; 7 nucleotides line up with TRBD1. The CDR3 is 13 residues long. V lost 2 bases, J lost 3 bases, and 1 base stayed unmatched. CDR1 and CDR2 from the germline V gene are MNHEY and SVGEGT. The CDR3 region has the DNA TGTGCCAGCAGTTACGGGACAGTCTACGAGCAGTACTTC. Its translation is CASSYGTVYEQYF.

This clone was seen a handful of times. DNA for the CDR3: TGTGCCAGCAGCTCGCTACAGAACACTGAAGCTTTCTTT. Translating it yields CASSSLQNTEAFF. The chain uses TRBV7-8 and TRBJ1-1; D gene unclear. V dropped 4 bases and J dropped 1 base, with 7 bases sitting between them. Germline lookup yields CDR1 SGHVS and CDR2 FQNEAQ. This CDR3 spans 13 amino acids.